These 26 T cell receptor beta chains originate from one sample sequenced in a study of blood T cell repertoires in COVID-19. The protocol was immunoSEQ multiplex PCR, while the TCRdb copy is restricted to in-frame clones and leaves out a portion. The table includes roughly 300,000 clones, 85% detected once. The specimen sequenced was peripheral blood. The source is a human donor in a cohort sampled during active COVID-19.

The rearrangement uses TRBV6-2 or TRBV6-3 and TRBJ2-3; 10 bases are a match to TRBD2. Germline V lookup: CDR1 MNHEY, CDR2 SVGEGT. Germline trimming cut 0 bases from V and 0 bases from J; bases unmatched to any gene: 12. The CDR3 spans 20 residues. CDR3 in DNA: TGTGCCAGCAGTTACTCGAAAGGTTGGACTAGCGGAGGTAGCACAGATACGCAGTATTTT. Translating gives CASSYSKGWTSGGSTDTQYF.

This CDR3 is CASSLGSGEQYF. The CDR3 DNA follows: TGTGCCAGCAGCTTAGGCTCGGGCGAGCAGTACTTC. V gene TRBV7-6 combines with J gene TRBJ2-7; the D is unclear. Germline CDR1 SGHVS, CDR2 FNYEAQ. The V end was cut by 1 base, the J end by 6 bases, with 7 bases between. This CDR3 spans 12 amino acids.

CDR3 residues: CASTQRGYNEQFF. CDR3 DNA sequence: TGTGCCAGCACTCAGCGGGGGTACAATGAGCAGTTCTTC. V and J are TRBV12-3 or TRBV12-4 and TRBJ2-1; TRBD2 matches 8 bases. This CDR3 has 13 amino acids. With V trimmed by 7 bases and J by 4 bases, 3 bases remained unmatched.

The chain carries TRBV11-1 and TRBJ1-5; TRBD1 is a possible D gene (6 bases). Trimming removed 1 base at V and 9 bases at J, with 13 bases between. This CDR3 contains 14 residues. The germline V gene encodes CDR1 SGHAT and CDR2 FQDESV (reference sequence). The DNA of the CDR3 is TGTGCCAGCAGCTTAGGAGCTCCCAGGGGGCCCCAGCATTTT. It translates to CASSLGAPRGPQHF. Variable domain in full (rest from reference TRBV11-1 and TRBJ1-5): EAEVAQSPRYKITEKSQAVAFWCDPISGHATLYWYRQILGQGPELLVQFQDESVVDDSQLPKDRFSAERLKGVDSTLKIQPAELGDSAMYLCASSLGAPRGPQHFGDGTRLSIL.

The chain uses TRBV5-6 and TRBJ1-3; D unclear. The V gene's germline CDR1 is SGHDT and CDR2 YYEEEE. V was pared by 4 bases and J by 3 bases, with 11 bases between. This CDR3 spans 14 amino acids. The CDR3 bases are TGTGCCAGCAGCCTGCGCGGAGGTGGAAACACCATATATTTT. It encodes CASSLRGGGNTIYF.

The chain employs TRBV10-1 and TRBJ1-1; TRBD1 aligns across 9 bases. With 6 bases clipped from V and 4 bases from J, the junction kept 6 bases outside the gene matches. Germline lookup yields CDR1 WNHNN and CDR2 SYGVQD (reference sequence). The CDR3 is 14 residues long. The CDR3 sequence is CASRKQGACTEAFF. The CDR3 DNA is TGCGCCAGCAGGAAACAGGGGGCATGCACTGAAGCTTTCTTT.

Here the CDR3 DNA reads TGCGCCAGCAGCTTGGAATCGGGTGGCCCCGGGGAGCTGTTTTTT. Translation gives CASSLESGGPGELFF. V gene TRBV5-1 combines with J gene TRBJ2-2; D is ambiguous. V shed 0 bases and J shed 6 bases, with 12 bases lying between them. The germline V gene encodes CDR1 SGHRS and CDR2 YFSETQ. The CDR3 runs 15 residues.

The rearrangement uses TRBV29-1 and TRBJ1-2; weak D call: TRBD1 (6 bases). CDR3 length: 13 amino acids. Germline CDR1 is SQVTM and CDR2 is ANQGSEA. V lost 5 bases and J lost 1, with 11 bases in between. Here the CDR3 DNA reads TGCAGCGTTTCACCCAGGGGTAACTATGGCTACACCTTC. Protein: CSVSPRGNYGYTF.

This chain connects TRBV19 to TRBJ2-1; D perhaps matches TRBD2 (7 bases). This CDR3 has 15 amino acids. From germline, CDR1 is LNHDA and CDR2 SQIVND (reference sequence). The V end was cut by 3 bases, the J end by 15 bases, with 24 bases between. CDR3 region: CASSMPGRGGRSLFF. CDR3 bases: TGTGCCAGTAGTATGCCCGGTAGGGGGGGGAGATCCCTGTTCTTC.

J is TRBJ1-4 and V is TRBV7-2; 7 bases align to TRBD1. This CDR3 comprises 17 residues. Germline loops: CDR1 SGHTA, CDR2 FQGNSA. Trimming took 2 bases from V and 1 from J; bases not matched to a gene: 7. The CDR3 is CASSLLSGGKTNEKLFF. The CDR3 DNA reads TGTGCCAGCAGCTTACTCTCAGGGGGTAAAACTAATGAAAAACTGTTTTTT.

The rearrangement joins TRBV24-1 to TRBJ2-3; 9 nucleotides agree with TRBD1. The germline gives CDR1 KGHDR, CDR2 SFDVKD. V gave up 2 bases and J gave up 2 bases; unmatched junction bases: 25. The CDR3 runs 23 residues. Written as DNA, the CDR3 is TGTGCCACCAGTGATTCTTCCGCTATTTCGACCGGGACAGGGATGGGGCACACAGATACGCAGTATTTT. Translating gives CATSDSSAISTGTGMGHTDTQYF.

The genes are TRBV19 and TRBJ2-2, with D possibly TRBD2 on 5 matching bases. The CDR3 is 13 residues long. Trimming left V 5 bases short and J 6 bases short, with 10 bases between. CDR1 and CDR2 from the germline V gene are LNHDA and SQIVND (reference sequence). In DNA form, the CDR3 reads TGTGCCAGTAGTTCGGGGTTCCCCGGGGAGCTGTTTTTT. As protein: CASSSGFPGELFF. Full variable domain (missing parts from reference TRBV19 and TRBJ2-2): DGGITQSPKYLFRKEGQNVTLSCEQNLNHDAMYWYRQDPGQGLRLIYYSQIVNDFQKGDIAEGYSVSREKKESFPLTVTSAQKNPTAFYLCASSSGFPGELFFGEGSRLTVL.

This clone was seen a single time. At the DNA level, this CDR3 is encoded by other sequences in the same sample as well. The V and J genes are TRBV30 and TRBJ2-3, with 7 bases lining up with TRBD2. The length of the CDR3 is 12 residues. Looked up from germline, CDR1 is GTSNPN and CDR2 is SVGIG (reference sequence). V lost 4 bases, J lost 3 bases, and 1 base stayed unmatched. CDR3: CAWTSGTDTQYF. The CDR3 nucleotides are TGTGCCTGGACTAGCGGAACAGATACGCAGTATTTT.

The gene calls are TRBV7-9 and TRBJ2-1; 7 bases match TRBD2. V was clipped by 1 base and J by 9 bases; unmatched bases: 3. The CDR3 has 13 amino acids. Germline CDR1 SEHNR, CDR2 FQNEAQ (reference sequence). The DNA for the CDR3 is TGTGCCAGCAGCTTAGAGACGGGAGGTGAGCAGTTCTTC. This codes for CASSLETGGEQFF.

V usage is TRBV28 and J usage is TRBJ2-1, with 11 bases identical to TRBD1. The CDR3 consists of 15 residues. Germline CDR1 reads MDHEN; CDR2 reads SYDVKM. The trim removed 5 bases at V and 9 bases at J, leaving 9 bases unmatched. CDR3 amino acids: CASSPGQGAATEQFF. The CDR3, as DNA: TGTGCCAGCAGTCCCGGACAGGGGGCGGCCACTGAGCAGTTCTTC.

This chain joins TRBV3-1 (or the pseudogene TRBV3-2) and TRBJ2-7, with 7 bases that match TRBD2. Trimming cost V 3 bases and J 2 bases; bases outside gene matches: 4. The germline gives CDR1 LGHDT, CDR2 YNNKEL (reference sequence). There are 14 residues in the CDR3. The CDR3: CASSHASGPYEQYF. CDR3 sequence (DNA): TGTGCCAGCAGCCACGCTAGCGGCCCCTACGAGCAGTACTTC.

V is TRBV2 and J is TRBJ2-1; TRBD2 matches at 7 bases. Germline values: CDR1 SNHLY, CDR2 FYNNEI. CDR3 length equals 16 residues. Trimming removed 7 bases from V and 4 bases from J; junction bases left unmatched: 13. Here the CDR3 DNA reads TGTGCCAGCACTCGGAGGGAGGGAGGGCCTTACAATGAGCAGTTCTTC. It specifies CASTRREGGPYNEQFF.

The V gene is TRBV30, the J gene TRBJ1-5, with D maybe TRBD1 (5 bases). The CDR3 sequence is 14 residues long. Germline V gene lookup returns CDR1 GTSNPN and CDR2 SVGIG (reference sequence). V was cut by 0 bases and J by 4 bases, with 10 bases left in between. The CDR3 region has the DNA TGTGCCTGGAGTGTACTGACAGAGAATCAGCCCCAGCATTTT. Translated, it gives CAWSVLTENQPQHF.

The chain has TRBV27 and TRBJ1-2; 7 bases align to TRBD1. Trimming cost V 4 bases and J 5 bases; bases outside gene matches: 7. Germline loops: CDR1 MNHEY, CDR2 SMNVEV (reference sequence). The CDR3 covers 14 residues. The CDR3: CASSSTGQPYGYTF. The DNA of the CDR3 is TGTGCCAGCAGTTCGACGGGACAGCCTTATGGCTACACCTTC.

CDR3 DNA sequence: TGTGCCACCAGCACAACTTTAAGGACATTAGAGACCCAGTACTTC. Translating gives CATSTTLRTLETQYF. The chain couples TRBV15 to TRBJ2-5; the D gene is possibly TRBD1 (5 bases). The CDR3 loop spans 15 amino acids. Trimming shortened V by 4 bases and J by 4 bases, and 16 bases separated the two germline ends. Germline V gives CDR1 LNHNV, CDR2 YYDKDF (reference sequence).

The gene calls are TRBV5-4 and TRBJ2-1; perhaps TRBD2 as D (5 bases). Germline V gene lookup returns CDR1 SGHNT and CDR2 YYREEE (reference sequence). CDR3 length: 15 amino acids. Trimming removed 0 bases at V and 5 bases at J, with 12 bases between. CDR3 DNA sequence: TGTGCCAGCAGCTTGGCCCCACGGGGTAACAATGAGCAGTTCTTC. This encodes CASSLAPRGNNEQFF.

The chain employs TRBV10-3 and TRBJ1-1; 9 positions agree with TRBD1. This CDR3 has 13 amino acids. CDR1 ENHRY and CDR2 SYGVKD come from the germline V gene. The trim removed 10 bases at V and 5 bases at J, leaving 8 bases unmatched. CDR3 amino acids: CATSGTGTTEAFF. CDR3 DNA sequence: TGTGCCACCAGCGGGACAGGGACAACTGAAGCTTTCTTT.

V usage is TRBV19 and J usage is TRBJ1-5; D might be TRBD1 (5 bases). The V end was cut by 10 bases, the J end by 2 bases, with 18 bases between. Germline loops: CDR1 LNHDA, CDR2 SQIVND (reference sequence). This CDR3 has 15 amino acids. The CDR3 DNA follows: TGTGCCACCCATGATCGTGCGGGGCGCAATCAGCCCCAGCATTTT. Encoded protein: CATHDRAGRNQPQHF.

The V call is TRBV7-9, the J call TRBJ1-2; D gene ambiguous. Germline V gene data show CDR1 as SEHNR and CDR2 as FQNEAQ (reference sequence). The CDR3 totals 15 residues. V was shortened by 7 bases and J by 6 bases, with 21 bases between the two germline ends. The CDR3 sequence: CASNTLGTSGDGYTF. The CDR3 nucleotides are TGTGCCAGCAACACTTTGGGCACGTCGGGAGATGGCTACACCTTC.

This sequence joins TRBV7-2 and TRBJ1-1, with TRBD1 matching 8 bases. Germline CDR1 and CDR2: SGHTA and FQGNSA. The CDR3 has 16 residues. V shed 5 bases and J 1 base; nucleotides not matched to a gene: 9. As DNA, the CDR3 is TGTGCCAGCAGCAGTAGGACAGGGAGAGGGAACACTGAAGCTTTCTTT. This translates into CASSSRTGRGNTEAFF.

Concerning this clone: The sample contains more than one DNA sequence encoding this CDR3. V is TRBV15 and J is TRBJ1-3; D is ambiguous. From germline, CDR1 is LNHNV and CDR2 YYDKDF (reference sequence). V lost 1 base and J 0 bases, leaving 4 bases between the germline ends. The CDR3 covers 14 residues. The CDR3 DNA reads TGTGCCACCAGCAGAGGGAGCTCTGGAAACACCATATATTTT. This codes for CATSRGSSGNTIYF.